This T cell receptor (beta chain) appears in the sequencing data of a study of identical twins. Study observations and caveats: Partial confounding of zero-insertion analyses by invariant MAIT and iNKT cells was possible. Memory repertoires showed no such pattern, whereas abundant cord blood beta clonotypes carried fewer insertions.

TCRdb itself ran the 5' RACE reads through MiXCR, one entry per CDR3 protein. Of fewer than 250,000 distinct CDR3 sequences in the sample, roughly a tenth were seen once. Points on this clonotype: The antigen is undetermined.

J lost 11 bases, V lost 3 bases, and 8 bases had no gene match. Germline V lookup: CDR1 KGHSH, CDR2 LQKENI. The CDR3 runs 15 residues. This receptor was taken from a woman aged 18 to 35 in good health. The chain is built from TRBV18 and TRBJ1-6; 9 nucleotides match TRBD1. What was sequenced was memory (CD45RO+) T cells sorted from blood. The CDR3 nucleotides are TGTGCCAGCTCACCCGCGGGACAGGGTGGGACACCCCTCCACTTT. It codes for CASSPAGQGGTPLHF.